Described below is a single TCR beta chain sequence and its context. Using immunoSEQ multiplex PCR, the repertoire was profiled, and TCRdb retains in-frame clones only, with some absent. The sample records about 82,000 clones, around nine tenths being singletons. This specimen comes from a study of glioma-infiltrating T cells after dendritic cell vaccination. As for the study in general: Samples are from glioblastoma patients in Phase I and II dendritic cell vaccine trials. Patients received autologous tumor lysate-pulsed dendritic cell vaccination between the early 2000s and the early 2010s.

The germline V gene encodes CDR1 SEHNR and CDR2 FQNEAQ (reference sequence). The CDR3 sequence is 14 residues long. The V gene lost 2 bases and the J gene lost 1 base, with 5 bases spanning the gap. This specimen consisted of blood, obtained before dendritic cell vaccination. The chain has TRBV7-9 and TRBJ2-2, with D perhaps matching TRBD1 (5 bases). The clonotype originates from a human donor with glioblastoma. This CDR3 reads CASSLQGNTGELFF. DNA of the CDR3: TGTGCCAGCAGCTTACAGGGGAACACCGGGGAGCTGTTTTTT. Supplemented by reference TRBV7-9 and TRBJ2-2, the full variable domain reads DTGVSQNPRHKITKRGQNVTFRCDPISEHNRLYWYRQTLGQGPEFLTYFQNEAQLEKSRLLSDRFSAERPKGSFSTLEIQRTEQGDSAMYLCASSLQGNTGELFFGEGSRLTVL.